Below are 20 T cell receptor beta chains sequenced from a single sample in a study of post-analysis software for immune sequencing data. Notes on the study in general: The study found TRBV5-6, TRBV5-1 and TRBV20-1 among about 5 TRBV segments more frequent in patients than controls.

The authors incorporated unique molecular identifiers into the TCR beta cDNA libraries. TCRdb reprocessed the PCR reads with MiXCR, giving one entry per CDR3 protein. The table lists hundreds of thousands of distinct CDR3 sequences, roughly 27% of them singletons. Their target antigens are unknown. Input material: blood. The receptors were sampled from a girl aged 10 to 17 with multiple sclerosis.

The chain recombines TRBV7-9 with TRBJ2-7, with D hard to call. The V gene's germline CDR1 is SEHNR and CDR2 FQNEAQ (reference sequence). The CDR3 runs to 12 residues. Trimming removed 10 bases at V and 3 bases at J, with 13 bases between. The CDR3 DNA sequence: TGTGCCACGGAGTCGGCTTACTACGAGCAGTACTTC. Translated, it gives CATESAYYEQYF. The full variable domain, rest sourced from reference TRBV7-9 and TRBJ2-7, is DTGVSQNPRHKITKRGQNVTFRCDPISEHNRLYWYRQTLGQGPEFLTYFQNEAQLEKSRLLSDRFSAERPKGSFSTLEIQRTEQGDSAMYLCATESAYYEQYFGPGTRLTVT.

Many counts were recorded for this clonotype. V is TRBV29-1 and J is TRBJ2-7; D unresolved. The CDR3 sequence is 12 residues long. Trimming shortened V by 4 bases and J by 2 bases, and 9 bases separated the two germline ends. Germline values: CDR1 SQVTM, CDR2 ANQGSEA. The CDR3 spells CSVVPGTYEQYF. CDR3 DNA: TGCAGCGTTGTACCCGGAACCTACGAGCAGTACTTC.

The J gene is TRBJ2-7, the V gene TRBV7-9; 9 bases are a match to TRBD1. The V gene's germline CDR1 is SEHNR and CDR2 FQNEAQ (reference sequence). Trimming removed 3 bases from V and 6 bases from J; junction bases left unmatched: 6. The CDR3 consists of 14 residues. CDR3 sequence reads: CASSFGQGLVEQYF. In DNA, the CDR3 is TGTGCCAGCAGCTTCGGACAGGGGTTGGTCGAGCAGTACTTC.

The chain carries TRBV18 and TRBJ1-2, with a tentative D call TRBD1 (6 bases). CDR1 is KGHSH and CDR2 is LQKENI in the germline V gene. The V gene lost 3 bases and the J gene lost 12 bases, with 17 bases spanning the gap. This CDR3 has 13 residues. This chain's CDR3 is CASSPPSAGGHTF. Written as DNA, the CDR3 is TGTGCCAGCTCACCCCCAAGCGCCGGGGGCCACACCTTC.

The chain joins TRBV6-5 to TRBJ1-2; 8 positions agree with TRBD1. Germline loops: CDR1 MNHEY, CDR2 SVGAGI. The CDR3 is made up of 15 amino acids. V was pared by 0 bases and J by 4 bases, with 4 bases of the junction left unmatched. DNA of the CDR3: TGTGCCAGCAGTTACTCTGGGACAGGAATCTATGGCTACACCTTC. Residues: CASSYSGTGIYGYTF.

The chain couples TRBV4-3 to TRBJ1-1, with 8 bases fitting TRBD1. Germline-derived CDR1 and CDR2 are LGHNA and YSLEER. V lost 1 base and J lost 5; bases outside the gene matches: 0. This CDR3 has 13 amino acids. The CDR3 bases are TGCGCCAGCAGCCAAGGGACAGGGACTGAAGCTTTCTTT. Translated: CASSQGTGTEAFF.

Regarding this clonotype: At one of its ends the junction is not consistent with the germline gene, which may arise from a read error. This chain connects TRBV10-3 to TRBJ1-2, with a weak D call TRBD1 (5 bases). The CDR3 totals 14 residues. Germline CDR1 and CDR2: ENHRY and SYGVKD. CDR3 residues: CATSDGSEGYGYTF. As DNA, the CDR3 is TGTGCCACCAGTGACGGATCGGAGGGGTATGGCTACACCTTC.

The chain is built from TRBV28 and TRBJ2-1, with 8 nucleotides matching TRBD1. The germline V gene has CDR1 MDHEN and CDR2 SYDVKM. Germline trimming cut 4 bases from V and 13 bases from J; bases unmatched to any gene: 6. CDR3 length equals 12 residues. The CDR3: CASSYQGAGQFF. The CDR3 coding sequence is TGTGCCAGCAGTTACCAGGGGGCTGGACAGTTCTTC.

Only a few counts were recorded for this clonotype. This chain joins TRBV29-1 and TRBJ2-4; D is unclear. The J call may be wrong; the DNA end is better matched by TRBJ2-7. This CDR3 comprises 11 residues. The germline gives CDR1 SQVTM, CDR2 ANQGSEA. The CDR3 here is CSVAAEYEQYF. In nucleotides, the CDR3 is TGCAGCGTGGCTGCCGAGTACGAGCAGTACTTC.

The V gene is TRBV28, the J gene TRBJ1-1; D call uncertain. Germline CDR1 MDHEN, CDR2 SYDVKM. V was shortened by 8 bases and J by 1 base, with 11 bases between the two germline ends. The CDR3 has 13 amino acids. The CDR3 region is CASGLSGNTEAFF. In nucleotides, the CDR3 is TGTGCCAGCGGGCTCTCCGGGAACACTGAAGCTTTCTTT.

The CDR3 here is CRSRSSGSNTEAFF. The CDR3 DNA sequence: TGCAGGTCGCGTTCCAGCGGAAGTAACACTGAAGCTTTCTTT. This sequence joins TRBV20-1 and TRBJ1-1; no reliable D call. The CDR3 is made up of 14 amino acids. Germline CDR1 is DFQATT and CDR2 is SNEGSKA (reference sequence).

This clonotype came up a few times. The chain has TRBV12-3 or TRBV12-4 and TRBJ1-5, with 7 bases fitting TRBD1. V lost 5 bases to trimming and J lost 7 bases; unmatched junction nucleotides: 5. The CDR3 is 13 amino acids. The CDR3: CASSIRGKQPQHF. Here the CDR3 DNA reads TGTGCCAGCAGTATCAGGGGGAAACAGCCCCAGCATTTT.

This clonotype was counted between two and nine times. This chain links TRBV3-1 with TRBJ2-3, with 9 bases matching TRBD2. Germline lookup yields CDR1 LGHDT and CDR2 YNNKEL (reference sequence). The CDR3 runs 18 residues. The ends lost 1 base at V and 2 bases at J; junction bases unmatched: 10. As DNA, the CDR3 is TGTGCCAGCAGCCAAGTCGGGCGACGCGGGGGGGACACAGATACGCAGTATTTT. Translated, it gives CASSQVGRRGGDTDTQYF.

CDR3 in DNA: TGTGCCAGCAGCCGACCCCGTGGGTCTTACAGGGGCACTGAAGCTTTCTTT. Encoded protein: CASSRPRGSYRGTEAFF. The chain is built from TRBV7-2 and TRBJ1-1, with 7 bases fitting TRBD1. There are 17 residues in the CDR3. With 5 bases clipped from V and 4 bases from J, the junction kept 16 bases outside the gene matches. The V gene's germline CDR1 is SGHTA and CDR2 FQGNSA.

This clonotype has only a few counts. The chain recombines TRBV29-1 with TRBJ2-3, with 7 bases aligning to TRBD2. Germline V CDR1 and CDR2: SQVTM, ANQGSEA. This CDR3 region has 15 residues. V was pared by 6 bases and J by 3 bases, with 12 bases of the junction left unmatched. This chain's CDR3 is CSVRTSVVGTDTQYF. In nucleotides, the CDR3 is TGCAGCGTACGTACTAGCGTCGTAGGGACAGATACGCAGTATTTT.

The chain recombines TRBV7-2 with TRBJ1-2; maybe TRBD1 (5 bases). Trimming shortened V by 0 bases and J by 0 bases, and 11 bases separated the two germline ends. Germline V gives CDR1 SGHTA, CDR2 FQGNSA. The CDR3 consists of 16 residues. The CDR3, as DNA: TGTGCCAGCAGCTTAGCCCCCTCGGGGGCTAACTATGGCTACACCTTC. As protein: CASSLAPSGANYGYTF.

The chain recombines TRBV6-5 with TRBJ2-2; D is uncertain. V was trimmed by 6 bases and J by 7 bases, leaving 18 bases between them. From germline, CDR1 is MNHEY and CDR2 SVGAGI. The CDR3 has 15 residues. The CDR3 here is CASRSDQDVGGELFF. The CDR3 DNA sequence: TGTGCCAGCAGATCGGACCAGGACGTGGGCGGGGAGCTGTTTTTT.

Only a few counts were recorded for this clonotype. V and J are TRBV5-6 and TRBJ2-1; D unclear. Trimming removed 1 base from V and 0 bases from J, with 11 bases in between. The CDR3 is 16 amino acids. The germline gives CDR1 SGHDT, CDR2 YYEEEE. The DNA of the CDR3 is TGTGCCAGCAGCTTGAACACCTTGAGCTCCTACAATGAGCAGTTCTTC. Its protein is CASSLNTLSSYNEQFF.

This clonotype was counted a few times. This chain uses TRBV7-9 with TRBJ1-1; D gene uncertain. This CDR3 spans 14 amino acids. V lost 1 base, J lost 5 bases, and 11 bases lay in between. Looked up from germline, CDR1 is SEHNR and CDR2 is FQNEAQ (reference sequence). The CDR3, as DNA: TGTGCCAGCAGCTTAGAGGGTGGGGAGACTGAAGCTTTCTTT. It yields the protein CASSLEGGETEAFF.

The J gene is TRBJ2-5, the V gene TRBV5-1; D perhaps matches TRBD1 (6 bases). The CDR3 has 12 amino acids. Deletions cut 5 bases from V and 4 bases from J, with 9 bases between. Germline V CDR1 and CDR2: SGHRS, YFSETQ. CDR3 sequence (DNA): TGCGCCAGCAGACAGGGTACAGAGACCCAGTACTTC. Its translation is CASRQGTETQYF. The whole variable domain, filled in from reference TRBV5-1 and TRBJ2-5, reads KAGVTQTPRYLIKTRGQQVTLSCSPISGHRSVSWYQQTPGQGLQFLFEYFSETQRNKGNFPGRFSGRQFSNSRSEMNVSTLELGDSALYLCASRQGTETQYFGPGTRLLVL.